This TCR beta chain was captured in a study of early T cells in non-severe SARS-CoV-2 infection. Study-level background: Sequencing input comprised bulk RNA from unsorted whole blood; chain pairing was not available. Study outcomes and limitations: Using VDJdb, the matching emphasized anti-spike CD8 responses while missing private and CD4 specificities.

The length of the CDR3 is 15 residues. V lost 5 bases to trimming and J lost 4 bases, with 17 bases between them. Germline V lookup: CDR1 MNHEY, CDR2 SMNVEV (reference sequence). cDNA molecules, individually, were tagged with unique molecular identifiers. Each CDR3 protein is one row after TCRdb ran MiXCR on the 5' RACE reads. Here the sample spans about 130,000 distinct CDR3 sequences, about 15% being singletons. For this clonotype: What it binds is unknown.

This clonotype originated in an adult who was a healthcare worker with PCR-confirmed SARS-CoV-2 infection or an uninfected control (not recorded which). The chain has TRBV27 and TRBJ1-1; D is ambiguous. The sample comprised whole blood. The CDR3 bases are TGTGCCAGCAGTCTAGCGAGTAGTGGTGGCACTGAAGCTTTCTTT. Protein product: CASSLASSGGTEAFF.